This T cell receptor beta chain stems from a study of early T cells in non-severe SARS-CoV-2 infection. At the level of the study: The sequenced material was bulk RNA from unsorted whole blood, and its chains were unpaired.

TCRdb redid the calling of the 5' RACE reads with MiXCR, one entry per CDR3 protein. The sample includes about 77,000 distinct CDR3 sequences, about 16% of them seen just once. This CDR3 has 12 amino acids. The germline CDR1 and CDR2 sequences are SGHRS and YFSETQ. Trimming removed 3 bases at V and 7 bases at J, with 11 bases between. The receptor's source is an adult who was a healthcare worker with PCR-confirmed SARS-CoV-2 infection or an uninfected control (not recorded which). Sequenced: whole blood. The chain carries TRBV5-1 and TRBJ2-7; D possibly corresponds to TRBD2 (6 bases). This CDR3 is CASSYLAGEQYF. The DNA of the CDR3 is TGCGCCAGCAGCTATCTGGCGGGAGAGCAGTACTTC.